The present TCR beta chain was sequenced within a study of cytomegalovirus exposure and HLA in healthy donors. Germline values: CDR1 MDHEN, CDR2 SYDVKM. J lost 0 bases, V lost 6 bases, and 10 bases had no gene match. The CDR3 consists of 18 residues. PCR was performed using 60 Vbeta and 13 Jbeta primers. The method was immunoSEQ multiplex PCR; TCRdb's version includes in-frame clones alone and lacks a portion of them. The profile shows around 200,000 clones, about 79% of them singletons. Broader study findings: Per a prior analysis, the majority of TCR beta V segments were productive roughly 90% or roughly 30% of the time.

About this clone: Its antigen is as yet unknown.

The chain recombines TRBV28 with TRBJ1-3, with 11 positions matching TRBD1. The receptor comes from a girl aged 2-10 years in good health and CMV-seropositive. The specimen sequenced was PBMCs. The CDR3 bases are TGTGCCAGCAGCCTTTGGACAGGGGGCTACCCCTCTGGAAACACCATATATTTT. The encoded protein is CASSLWTGGYPSGNTIYF.